The 8 T cell receptor beta chains in this list originate from one sample, sequenced in a study of blood T cell repertoires in COVID-19. Assay used: immunoSEQ multiplex PCR; TCRdb lists only in-frame clones, some missing. Of 95,000 or so clones in the sample, roughly 89% are singletons; the top ten hold 3% to 4%. Sample: peripheral blood. These receptors all come from a woman aged 70-85 years with acute or convalescent COVID-19.

This rearrangement joins TRBV6-5 to TRBJ2-4; D unclear. Germline V lookup: CDR1 MNHEY, CDR2 SVGAGI. V was cut by 10 bases and J by 0 bases, with 10 bases left in between. The CDR3 sequence is 13 residues long. CDR3: CATSNRAKNIQYF. In DNA, the CDR3 is TGTGCCACCTCAAATAGAGCCAAAAACATTCAGTACTTC.

The chain carries TRBV18 and TRBJ1-1, with a weak D call TRBD1 (6 bases). CDR3 length: 14 residues. V was pared by 2 bases and J by 5 bases, with 12 bases between. Germline CDR1 KGHSH, CDR2 LQKENI. The CDR3 reads CASSPTGFSTEAFF. The CDR3 bases are TGTGCCAGCTCACCAACAGGGTTTTCGACTGAAGCTTTCTTT.

The gene calls are TRBV4-1 and TRBJ2-3, with 9 bases that match TRBD1. Losses at the gene ends were 5 bases for V and 2 bases for J; bases not matched to a gene: 8. Per germline, CDR1 MGHRA and CDR2 YSYEKL. CDR3 length equals 16 residues. This CDR3 reads CASSVPGTGTTDTQYF. The CDR3 region has the DNA TGCGCCAGCAGCGTCCCCGGGACAGGGACCACAGATACGCAGTATTTT.

V usage is TRBV6-5 and J usage is TRBJ2-1; 7 positions agree with TRBD1. The CDR3 covers 15 residues. Germline values: CDR1 MNHEY, CDR2 SVGAGI. Trimming at V came to 6 bases and at J to 1 base, leaving 6 bases not matched to a gene. The CDR3 protein is CASRPQGLSYNEQFF. The CDR3 region has the DNA TGTGCCAGCAGACCACAGGGGTTGTCCTACAATGAGCAGTTCTTC.

V usage is TRBV3-1 (or the pseudogene TRBV3-2) and J usage is TRBJ1-2; D is possibly TRBD1 (6 bases). Germline assignment: CDR1 LGHDT and CDR2 YNNKEL (reference sequence). This CDR3 has 16 amino acids. V was shortened by 0 bases and J by 7 bases, with 18 bases between the two germline ends. The CDR3 reads CASSQDGGRLRAGYTF. CDR3 coding DNA: TGTGCCAGCAGCCAAGATGGGGGCCGGCTTAGGGCTGGCTACACCTTC.

This clone has only one observation. This CDR3 is missing its conserved last phenylalanine or tryptophan, likely due to a read error. No DNA is shown, since the ends of the CDR3 on it are uncertain; the CDR3 is the one TCRdb lists. The chain links TRBV6-5 to TRBJ1-1. Termini included, the CDR3 measures 13 amino acids. Germline lookup yields CDR1 MNHEY and CDR2 SVGAGI. The CDR3 reads CASSFGQSGTGSL.

The J gene is TRBJ1-1, the V gene TRBV19, with TRBD1 as a possible D gene (6 bases). With 7 bases removed from V and 1 base from J, the gap between germline ends came to 13 bases. This CDR3 spans 14 amino acids. Germline V CDR1 and CDR2: LNHDA, SQIVND (reference sequence). DNA for the CDR3: TGTGCCAGTACCATCCAGGGGCAGAACACTGAAGCTTTCTTT. It yields the protein CASTIQGQNTEAFF.

The gene calls are TRBV29-1 and TRBJ1-1, with TRBD1 matching over 7 bases. With 1 base clipped from V and 4 bases from J, the junction kept 0 bases outside the gene matches. The length of the CDR3 is 12 residues. CDR1 and CDR2 from the germline V gene are SQVTM and ANQGSEA. This CDR3 reads CSVEAGGTEAFF. The CDR3 region has the DNA TGCAGCGTTGAAGCAGGGGGCACTGAAGCTTTCTTT.